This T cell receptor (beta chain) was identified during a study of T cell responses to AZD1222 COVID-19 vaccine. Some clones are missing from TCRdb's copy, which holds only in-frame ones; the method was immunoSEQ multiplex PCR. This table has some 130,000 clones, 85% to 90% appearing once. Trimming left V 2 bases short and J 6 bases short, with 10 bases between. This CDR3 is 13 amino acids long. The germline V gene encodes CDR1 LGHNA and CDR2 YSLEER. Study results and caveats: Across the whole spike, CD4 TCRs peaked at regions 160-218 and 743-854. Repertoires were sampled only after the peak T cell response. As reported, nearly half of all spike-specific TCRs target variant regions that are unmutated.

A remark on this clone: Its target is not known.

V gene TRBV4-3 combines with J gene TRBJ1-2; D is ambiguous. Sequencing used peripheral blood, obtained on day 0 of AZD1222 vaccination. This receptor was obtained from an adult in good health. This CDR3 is CASSQSSGDGYTF. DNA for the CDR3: TGCGCCAGCAGCCAATCAAGTGGTGATGGCTACACCTTC.